Below, 22 T cell receptor beta chains from the same sample are listed, as sequenced in a study of CD4 T cells in relation to SARS-CoV-2 and coronaviruses. CD4+ T cells from unexposed donors were obtained before the COVID-19 pandemic (2011-2018). Libraries were prepared by immunoSEQ multiplex PCR; TCRdb keeps only in-frame clonotypes and omits some of them. Among 60,000 to 65,000 clones listed, approximately 94% were seen once. Sequencing was done on a sample of naive CD4+ T cells from PBMCs. This sample's subset: naive CD4+ T cells isolated by negative enrichment. These receptors all stem from a human donor in good health.

The V gene is TRBV7-6, the J gene TRBJ2-7; the match to TRBD2 covers 11 bases. Per germline, CDR1 SGHVS and CDR2 FNYEAQ. V was clipped by 5 bases and J by 7 bases; unmatched bases: 10. The CDR3 is 15 residues long. DNA of the CDR3: TGTGCCAGCAGCCCCGTAGCGGGAGGGCCCGAAGAGCAGTACTTC. Encoded protein: CASSPVAGGPEEQYF.

This chain joins TRBV11-2 and TRBJ1-1; D is undetermined. Trimming took off 5 bases at V and 0 bases at J, with 10 bases between the two ends. CDR3 length: 14 amino acids. Germline loops: CDR1 SGHAT, CDR2 FQNNGV. CDR3: CASSPSRMNTEAFF. Here the CDR3 DNA reads TGTGCCAGCAGCCCTAGTAGGATGAACACTGAAGCTTTCTTT.

Only one count was recorded for this clone. The V and J genes are TRBV11-2 and TRBJ2-2; 7 nucleotides agree with TRBD2. In germline, CDR1 is SGHAT, CDR2 FQNNGV. The CDR3 contains 15 residues. J lost 2 bases, V lost 5 bases, and 5 bases had no gene match. CDR3: CASSQSGINTGELFF. Here the CDR3 DNA reads TGTGCCAGCAGCCAAAGCGGGATTAACACCGGGGAGCTGTTTTTT. The entire variable domain, with the rest obtained from reference TRBV11-2 and TRBJ2-2, is as follows: EAGVAQSPRYKIIEKRQSVAFWCNPISGHATLYWYQQILGQGPKLLIQFQNNGVVDDSQLPKDRFSAERLKGVDSTLKIQPAKLEDSAVYLCASSQSGINTGELFFGEGSRLTVL.

V gene TRBV2 combines with J gene TRBJ1-1, with a tentative D call TRBD1 (5 bases). Trimming removed 8 bases at V and 4 bases at J, with 20 bases between. Germline CDR1 reads SNHLY; CDR2 reads FYNNEI. The CDR3 loop spans 15 amino acids. CDR3 coding DNA: TGTGCCAGCGGAATTCGGGACCACGAGGGCACTGAAGCTTTCTTT. As protein: CASGIRDHEGTEAFF.

The chain combines TRBV28 with TRBJ2-1; a possible D gene is TRBD2 (5 bases). Deletions cut 4 bases from V and 8 bases from J, with 9 bases between. The CDR3 loop spans 12 amino acids. Germline CDR1 reads MDHEN; CDR2 reads SYDVKM. The CDR3 nucleotides read TGTGCCAGCAGTTCAACTAGTTATGAGCAGTTCTTC. It yields the protein CASSSTSYEQFF.

V usage is TRBV28 and J usage is TRBJ2-3; 7 bases line up with TRBD1. CDR3 size: 15 residues. V shed 4 bases, J shed 2 bases, and the junction held 6 bases outside the gene matches. Germline V gene data show CDR1 as MDHEN and CDR2 as SYDVKM. CDR3: CASSSYRGITDTQYF. CDR3 nucleotides: TGTGCCAGCAGTTCCTACAGGGGAATCACAGATACGCAGTATTTT.

J is TRBJ1-5 and V is TRBV15, with unresolved D. The CDR3 sequence is 16 residues long. Germline V lookup: CDR1 LNHNV, CDR2 YYDKDF (reference sequence). V lost 4 bases to trimming and J lost 0 bases, with 13 bases between them. The DNA for the CDR3 is TGTGCCACCAGCACCCGACGGGTAAATAGCAATCAGCCCCAGCATTTT. Translating it yields CATSTRRVNSNQPQHF.

The chain employs TRBV2 and TRBJ2-4, with 8 positions matching TRBD2. The length of the CDR3 is 15 residues. After removal of 4 bases from V and 4 bases from J, the junction contained 6 bases not matched to a gene. The germline V gene encodes CDR1 SNHLY and CDR2 FYNNEI. CDR3 loop: CASSGVGLGKNIQYF. The CDR3 nucleotides are TGTGCCAGCAGTGGGGTGGGACTAGGGAAAAACATTCAGTACTTC.

This sequence joins TRBV11-3 and TRBJ2-3; a weak D match, TRBD1 (6 bases). Germline V CDR1 and CDR2: SGHNT, YENEEA. V was cut by 4 bases and J by 4 bases, with 12 bases left in between. This CDR3 contains 14 residues. CDR3 residues: CASSSPDRADTQYF. The DNA for the CDR3 is TGTGCCAGCAGCTCGCCGGACAGAGCAGATACGCAGTATTTT.

This clone was detected only once. The gene calls are TRBV28 and TRBJ2-1; no clear D. The germline CDR1 and CDR2 sequences are MDHEN and SYDVKM. With 5 bases removed from V and 8 bases from J, the gap between germline ends came to 7 bases. The CDR3 sequence is 11 residues long. CDR3 sequence (DNA): TGTGCCAGCAGTGCCAACTATGAGCAGTTCTTC. It is translated as CASSANYEQFF.

V and J are TRBV5-1 and TRBJ2-1; 13 bases map to TRBD2. Germline V gene sequence: CDR1 SGHRS, CDR2 YFSETQ. This CDR3 is 16 amino acids long. Unmatched junction bases numbered 6, after V lost 1 base and J lost 8 bases. The CDR3 region is CASSLLSGLAGYEQFF. The CDR3 DNA reads TGCGCCAGCAGCTTGCTCTCGGGACTAGCGGGATATGAGCAGTTCTTC.

The rearrangement links TRBV3-1 (or the pseudogene TRBV3-2) to TRBJ2-7, with 12 bases fitting TRBD1. This CDR3 has 14 residues. Germline V gives CDR1 LGHDT, CDR2 YNNKEL (reference sequence). V shed 4 bases and J 6 bases; nucleotides not matched to a gene: 4. DNA of the CDR3: TGTGCCAGCAGCCTTGGGACAGGGGGCGGCGAGCAGTACTTC. Translating it yields CASSLGTGGGEQYF.

This chain links TRBV19 with TRBJ1-1; no definite D call. The CDR3 runs 15 residues. Germline V gives CDR1 LNHDA, CDR2 SQIVND (reference sequence). The V gene lost 5 bases and the J gene lost 1 base, with 14 bases spanning the gap. The CDR3 protein is CASSPRGATNTEAFF. CDR3 DNA sequence: TGTGCCAGTAGTCCCCGGGGAGCGACGAACACTGAAGCTTTCTTT.

The rearrangement links TRBV18 to TRBJ2-1; the match to TRBD1 covers 7 bases. This CDR3 is built from 16 residues. Germline V lookup: CDR1 KGHSH, CDR2 LQKENI. The V and J ends lost 5 bases and 5 bases, in that order; junction bases with no gene match: 12. The CDR3 protein is CASSSGKGQTNNEQFF. The CDR3 bases are TGTGCCAGCTCATCCGGTAAGGGACAGACAAACAATGAGCAGTTCTTC.

The gene calls are TRBV7-9 and TRBJ2-4; 9 positions agree with TRBD1. The CDR3 sequence is 14 residues long. Germline values: CDR1 SEHNR, CDR2 FQNEAQ (reference sequence). V shed 6 bases and J 8 bases; nucleotides not matched to a gene: 8. The CDR3 reads CASRPPGQGHIQYF. The CDR3 DNA is TGTGCCAGCAGGCCCCCGGGACAGGGTCACATTCAGTACTTC. Looking up the rest from reference TRBV7-9 and TRBJ2-4 gives the full variable domain: DTGVSQNPRHKITKRGQNVTFRCDPISEHNRLYWYRQTLGQGPEFLTYFQNEAQLEKSRLLSDRFSAERPKGSFSTLEIQRTEQGDSAMYLCASRPPGQGHIQYFGAGTRLSVL.

Only one count was recorded for this clone. The chain combines TRBV19 with TRBJ2-7; 9 bases align to TRBD1. V was clipped by 3 bases and J by 4 bases; unmatched bases: 7. There are 15 residues in the CDR3. CDR1 is LNHDA and CDR2 is SQIVND in the germline V gene (reference sequence). This CDR3 is CASSIPGQGWYEQYF. CDR3 nucleotide sequence: TGTGCCAGTAGTATCCCGGGACAGGGTTGGTACGAGCAGTACTTC.

The chain is built from TRBV30 and TRBJ1-5, with 10 positions matching TRBD1. J lost 2 bases, V lost 3 bases, and 7 bases had no gene match. CDR3 length: 16 amino acids. Germline V gene sequence: CDR1 GTSNPN, CDR2 SVGIG (reference sequence). The CDR3 DNA sequence: TGTGCCTGGAGCGGACCCGGGACAGGGGGCAATCAGCCCCAGCATTTT. It translates to CAWSGPGTGGNQPQHF.

The J gene is TRBJ2-7, the V gene TRBV4-2, with TRBD2 matching over 10 bases. From germline, CDR1 is LGHNA and CDR2 YNFKEQ. The CDR3 is made up of 17 amino acids. V trimming: 3 bases; J trimming: 4 bases; junction bases outside the gene matches: 12. The CDR3 sequence is CASSQAPNRAGGYEQYF. The CDR3 coding sequence is TGTGCCAGCAGCCAGGCCCCTAATAGAGCGGGAGGGTACGAGCAGTACTTC.

The J gene is TRBJ2-7, the V gene TRBV20-1; D perhaps matches TRBD2 (6 bases). Per germline, CDR1 DFQATT and CDR2 SNEGSKA (reference sequence). CDR3 length: 16 amino acids. V dropped 3 bases and J dropped 0 bases, with 18 bases sitting between them. The CDR3 reads CSASFSGNRSSYEQYF. The CDR3, as DNA: TGCAGTGCTAGTTTTAGCGGTAACAGGAGCTCCTACGAGCAGTACTTC.

The chain recombines TRBV5-5 with TRBJ2-1; 7 bases are a match to TRBD2. Germline V gives CDR1 SGHKS, CDR2 YYEKEE (reference sequence). CDR3 size: 15 residues. J lost 6 bases, V lost 2 bases, and 8 bases had no gene match. The CDR3 DNA reads as TGTGCCAGCAGCTTTGGCGGGAGAGTTAGCAATGAGCAGTTCTTC. Translated, it gives CASSFGGRVSNEQFF.

The genes are TRBV5-1 and TRBJ2-1; possible D gene TRBD2, 7 bases. The ends were cut back, 4 bases at V and 2 bases at J, with 16 bases in the middle. The CDR3 sequence is 16 residues long. The V gene's germline CDR1 is SGHRS and CDR2 YFSETQ. CDR3 sequence reads: CASSGGGGTTYNEQFF. The CDR3 DNA reads TGCGCCAGCAGCGGGGGAGGGGGGACGACCTACAATGAGCAGTTCTTC.

This chain connects TRBV5-4 to TRBJ2-7; 11 bases align to TRBD2. Trimming removed 0 bases from V and 7 bases from J; junction bases left unmatched: 12. This CDR3 has 17 residues. Germline CDR1 and CDR2: SGHNT and YYREEE (reference sequence). CDR3 loop: CASSLESSGRRLGEQYF. The CDR3 nucleotides read TGTGCCAGCAGCTTGGAGTCTAGCGGGAGGCGCTTGGGGGAGCAGTACTTC.